Listed here are 5 T cell receptor beta chains from one sample, sequenced in a study of shared clonotypes between healthy human individuals. Clones were read by immunoSEQ multiplex PCR, and TCRdb kept only the in-frame ones, dropping some. Of 400,000 to 500,000 clones listed, less than 80% were seen once; the top ten hold 10% to 15%. Input material: PBMCs. These receptors originate from a woman aged 35 to 49 in good health. Some clones in this sample may be carry-over from other donors' samples.

At least ten counts were recorded for this clone. J is TRBJ1-1 and V is TRBV25-1; no clear D. CDR1 and CDR2 (germline): MGHDK, SYGVNS. V shed 6 bases and J shed 4 bases, with 12 bases lying between them. The CDR3 consists of 13 residues. The CDR3 coding sequence is TGTGCCAGCAGAGGGCCGGCCGGCACTGAAGCTTTCTTT. Amino acid sequence: CASRGPAGTEAFF.

The V call is TRBV6-6, the J call TRBJ1-3, with D unclear. The CDR3 sequence is 14 residues long. Germline CDR1 MNHNY, CDR2 SVGAGI (reference sequence). The germline V and J ends were trimmed by 11 bases and 0 bases, with 14 bases remaining between them. The CDR3 DNA follows: TGTGCCTCAGCGGTTCCGGTCTCTGGAAACACCATATATTTT. Translated, it gives CASAVPVSGNTIYF.

The chain combines TRBV2 with TRBJ2-3, with D unclear. The CDR3 covers 12 residues. Trimming took off 6 bases at V and 2 bases at J, with 6 bases between the two ends. Germline CDR1 reads SNHLY; CDR2 reads FYNNEI. CDR3 sequence: CASRQSTDTQYF. The CDR3, as DNA: TGTGCCAGCAGGCAGTCCACAGATACGCAGTATTTT. Combining the CDR3 with reference TRBV2 and TRBJ2-3 gives the whole variable domain EPEVTQTPSHQVTQMGQEVILRCVPISNHLYFYWYRQILGQKVEFLVSFYNNEISEKSEIFDDQFSVERPDGSNFTLKIRSTKLEDSAMYFCASRQSTDTQYFGPGTRLTVL.

This clone appeared a few times. The J gene is TRBJ1-2, the V gene TRBV6-5; D gene uncertain. Germline assignment: CDR1 MNHEY and CDR2 SVGAGI. V was pared by 4 bases and J by 7 bases, with 19 bases between. CDR3 size: 15 residues. CDR3 sequence reads: CASSSFTAGWSGYTF. The CDR3 DNA is TGTGCCAGCAGTTCCTTTACGGCCGGTTGGAGTGGCTACACCTTC.

With regard to this clone: Germline and junction disagree at one end, which may indicate a read error. This chain joins TRBV29-1 and TRBJ1-1; D uncertain. The CDR3 loop spans 14 amino acids. CDR1 is SQVTM, CDR2 ANQGSEA, per germline. CDR3 protein: CSVASGVSNTEALF. CDR3 sequence (DNA): TGCAGCGTTGCCTCCGGGGTGTCGAACACTGAAGCTCTATTT.